Following are 29 T cell receptor beta chains from one sample sequenced in a study of long-term antiretroviral therapy in people with HIV. Sequencing used immunoSEQ v3.0 at survey level. TCRdb keeps only in-frame clones here, not all; method: immunoSEQ multiplex PCR. This table has 15,000 to 20,000 clones, around 81% appearing once. Sequences were derived from unsorted PBMCs, sampled 0.3 years before starting antiretroviral therapy. The receptors here all came from a middle-aged man with HIV.

V and J are TRBV6-5 and TRBJ2-7; D gene ambiguous. CDR3 length: 16 amino acids. V gave up 2 bases and J gave up 4 bases, with 18 bases separating them. CDR1 is MNHEY, CDR2 SVGAGI, per germline. The CDR3 nucleotides read TGTGCCAGCAGTTACGGCTACACCTCAGTGGATTACGAGCAGTACTTC. Residues: CASSYGYTSVDYEQYF.

This clone occurred once. The V call is TRBV5-5, the J call TRBJ2-7; tentative D call: TRBD1 (6 bases). Germline lookup yields CDR1 SGHKS and CDR2 YYEKEE (reference sequence). The CDR3 has 14 amino acids. Trimming cost V 4 bases and J 0 bases, with 11 bases left between them. This CDR3 reads CASSVGQSSYEQYF. Written as DNA, the CDR3 is TGTGCCAGCAGCGTCGGACAGTCCTCCTACGAGCAGTACTTC.

V and J are TRBV9 and TRBJ1-3; D gene uncertain. Trimming removed 4 bases at V and 0 bases at J, with 11 bases between. The CDR3 extends over 15 amino acids. The germline V gene has CDR1 SGDLS and CDR2 YYNGEE. CDR3: CASSSHPDSGNTIYF. The CDR3 DNA reads as TGTGCCAGCAGCTCCCACCCTGACTCTGGAAACACCATATATTTT.

V and J are TRBV29-1 and TRBJ2-5; 8 nucleotides agree with TRBD1. J gave up 6 bases and V 2 bases, and 8 bases lay outside the gene matches. There are 14 residues in the CDR3. Germline CDR1 is SQVTM and CDR2 is ANQGSEA. The DNA of the CDR3 is TGCAGCGTTGAACCGTTACAGGGGGAAAAGACCCAGTACTTC. It specifies CSVEPLQGEKTQYF. The full variable domain, completed using reference TRBV29-1 and TRBJ2-5, is SAVISQKPSRDICQRGTSLTIQCQVDSQVTMMFWYRQQPGQSLTLIATANQGSEATYESGFVIDKFPISRPNLTFSTLTVSNMSPEDSSIYLCSVEPLQGEKTQYFGPGTRLLVL.

V usage is TRBV11-2 and J usage is TRBJ2-1; 8 bases align to TRBD1. This CDR3 spans 16 amino acids. V shed 2 bases and J 12 bases; nucleotides not matched to a gene: 15. Looked up from germline, CDR1 is SGHAT and CDR2 is FQNNGV. Written as DNA, the CDR3 is TGTGCCAGCAGCTTAAAACAAGGACAGGGACTTTACCGGCAGTTCTTC. Translated: CASSLKQGQGLYRQFF.

The chain has TRBV7-6 and TRBJ2-1; D perhaps matches TRBD2 (7 bases). The ends were cut back, 3 bases at V and 9 bases at J, with 15 bases in the middle. This CDR3 comprises 14 residues. Germline CDR1 SGHVS, CDR2 FNYEAQ. CDR3 region: CASSFRGRGGEQFF. The CDR3 bases are TGTGCCAGCAGCTTTCGGGGGAGGGGGGGTGAGCAGTTCTTC.

The V and J genes are TRBV9 and TRBJ1-3; no reliable D call. The germline V gene encodes CDR1 SGDLS and CDR2 YYNGEE. V was pared by 0 bases and J by 2 bases, with 15 bases between. The CDR3 is made up of 17 amino acids. The CDR3 loop reads CASSVGLWSRAGNTIYF. CDR3 in DNA: TGTGCCAGCAGCGTAGGCCTTTGGAGCCGCGCTGGAAACACCATATATTTT.

CDR3 sequence: CATSRVWRGEQYF. CDR3 in DNA: TGTGCCACCAGCAGAGTTTGGAGGGGCGAGCAGTACTTC. The chain combines TRBV15 with TRBJ2-7; possibly TRBD2 for D (6 bases). The CDR3 has 13 amino acids. Trimming cost V 1 base and J 6 bases, with 10 bases left between them. Germline lookup yields CDR1 LNHNV and CDR2 YYDKDF (reference sequence). Looking up the rest from reference TRBV15 and TRBJ2-7 gives the full variable domain: DAMVIQNPRYQVTQFGKPVTLSCSQTLNHNVMYWYQQKSSQAPKLLFHYYDKDFNNEADTPDNFQSRRPNTSFCFLDIRSPGLGDTAMYLCATSRVWRGEQYFGPGTRLTVT.

The J gene is TRBJ2-7, the V gene TRBV27; D is undetermined. Germline V gene lookup returns CDR1 MNHEY and CDR2 SMNVEV (reference sequence). The CDR3 spans 11 residues. The V end was cut by 5 bases, the J end by 5 bases, with 7 bases between. Written as DNA, the CDR3 is TGTGCCAGCAGTGGGCTAGACGAGCAGTACTTC. Translating it yields CASSGLDEQYF.

The genes are TRBV7-2 and TRBJ1-1, with D maybe TRBD1 (5 bases). Germline V gene sequence: CDR1 SGHTA, CDR2 FQGNSA. Deletions cut 1 base from V and 4 bases from J, with 19 bases between. The length of the CDR3 is 17 residues. CDR3 loop: CASSLGQWRQISTEAFF. In DNA form, the CDR3 reads TGTGCCAGCAGCTTAGGGCAATGGCGACAGATTTCCACTGAAGCTTTCTTT. The whole variable domain, filled in from reference TRBV7-2 and TRBJ1-1, reads GAGVSQSPSNKVTEKGKDVELRCDPISGHTALYWYRQSLGQGLEFLIYFQGNSAPDKSGLPSDRFSAERTGGSVSTLTIQRTQQEDSAVYLCASSLGQWRQISTEAFFGQGTRLTVV.

The sample holds one count of this clone. J is TRBJ2-3 and V is TRBV6-5, with D perhaps TRBD1 or TRBD2 (7 bases each). CDR3 length: 16 residues. V dropped 0 bases and J dropped 2 bases, with 12 bases sitting between them. CDR1 and CDR2 (germline): MNHEY, SVGAGI. CDR3 residues: CASSYSGGGYTDTQYF. The CDR3 bases are TGTGCCAGCAGTTACTCGGGAGGGGGCTACACAGATACGCAGTATTTT.

This rearrangement joins TRBV12-5 to TRBJ2-7, with a weak D call TRBD2 (7 bases). CDR3 length equals 14 residues. V lost 6 bases and J 2 bases, leaving 14 bases between the germline ends. In germline, CDR1 is LGHNT, CDR2 FRNRAP. CDR3 sequence reads: CASGLRGLTYEQYF. The CDR3 region has the DNA TGTGCTAGTGGCCTGCGGGGGCTGACCTACGAGCAGTACTTC.

The chain combines TRBV18 with TRBJ1-2, with 8 bases matching TRBD1. V lost 2 bases, J lost 4 bases, and 6 bases stayed unmatched. The CDR3 runs 15 residues. Looked up from germline, CDR1 is KGHSH and CDR2 is LQKENI. CDR3 protein: CASSPGAGGSYGYTF. DNA for the CDR3: TGTGCCAGCTCACCAGGGGCAGGGGGCAGCTATGGCTACACCTTC.

The V gene is TRBV7-9, the J gene TRBJ1-1; 7 positions match TRBD1. Per the germline V gene, CDR1 is SEHNR and CDR2 is FQNEAQ (reference sequence). CDR3 length: 15 residues. V gave up 5 bases and J gave up 1 base; unmatched junction bases: 7. The CDR3, as DNA: TGTGCCAGCAGCGGCTCGGGACAGTCGAACACTGAAGCTTTCTTT. Its translation: CASSGSGQSNTEAFF.

The rearrangement links TRBV2 to TRBJ2-3, with a possible D match to TRBD2 (6 bases). Trimming left V 4 bases short and J 1 base short, with 15 bases between. This CDR3 is built from 16 residues. The germline CDR1 and CDR2 sequences are SNHLY and FYNNEI. The CDR3 spells CASSAGSGRRTDTQYF. The DNA for the CDR3 is TGTGCCAGCAGTGCGGGGTCAGGGAGGCGCACAGATACGCAGTATTTT.

CDR3 in amino acids: CASSESPEIGYTF. The CDR3 DNA sequence: TGCGCCAGCAGTGAGTCGCCGGAGATTGGCTACACCTTC. The chain links TRBV10-1 to TRBJ1-2; D is ambiguous. In germline, CDR1 is WNHNN, CDR2 SYGVQD (reference sequence). CDR3 size: 13 residues. Trimming shortened V by 0 bases and J by 7 bases, and 9 bases separated the two germline ends.

The chain has TRBV7-2 and TRBJ1-1; D uncertain. The germline V gene has CDR1 SGHTA and CDR2 FQGNSA. Trimming shortened V by 5 bases and J by 5 bases, and 12 bases separated the two germline ends. The CDR3 totals 13 residues. Written as DNA, the CDR3 is TGTGCCAGCAGCCCGATGGTAGGGACTGAAGCTTTCTTT. It codes for CASSPMVGTEAFF.

The rearrangement links TRBV5-1 to TRBJ2-7, with 12 nucleotides matching TRBD1. Germline CDR1 is SGHRS and CDR2 is YFSETQ. The junction had 5 bases not matched to a gene; V was cut back by 2 bases and J by 5 bases. This CDR3 contains 15 residues. In nucleotides, the CDR3 is TGCGCCAGCAGCTTCACCGGGACAGGGGGCGACGAGCAGTACTTC. Its translation is CASSFTGTGGDEQYF.

The chain has TRBV19 and TRBJ2-3, with D hard to call. The CDR3 has 14 amino acids. Germline V gene lookup returns CDR1 LNHDA and CDR2 SQIVND (reference sequence). Trimming cost V 3 bases and J 0 bases, with 7 bases left between them. Here the CDR3 reads CASSIQVSTDTQYF. CDR3 in DNA: TGTGCCAGTAGTATCCAGGTGAGCACAGATACGCAGTATTTT.

Only a few counts were recorded for this clone. The rearrangement uses TRBV9 and TRBJ1-3; 9 bases align to TRBD1. Germline V CDR1 and CDR2: SGDLS, YYNGEE. Unmatched junction bases numbered 10, after V lost 3 bases and J lost 0 bases. The CDR3 is 18 residues long. The CDR3 region is CASSANPGQGGSGNTIYF. The CDR3 bases are TGTGCCAGCAGCGCGAACCCGGGACAGGGAGGCTCTGGAAACACCATATATTTT.

The V and J genes are TRBV30 and TRBJ2-7; D remains ambiguous. With 2 bases removed from V and 0 bases from J, the gap between germline ends came to 8 bases. The length of the CDR3 is 13 residues. Germline values: CDR1 GTSNPN, CDR2 SVGIG (reference sequence). CDR3 nucleotide sequence: TGTGCCTGGAGTAAGGACCGCTCCTACGAGCAGTACTTC. Amino acid sequence: CAWSKDRSYEQYF.

In its sample, this clone was seen once. This chain uses TRBV28 with TRBJ2-1; tentative D call: TRBD1 (6 bases). This CDR3 is 14 amino acids long. Trimming took 7 bases from V and 7 from J, leaving 17 bases between them. Germline V gives CDR1 MDHEN, CDR2 SYDVKM. This CDR3 is CASTIQPGENEQFF. CDR3 sequence (DNA): TGTGCCAGCACCATCCAACCAGGGGAGAATGAGCAGTTCTTC.

The chain is built from TRBV19 and TRBJ1-2; D gene uncertain. The CDR3 has 15 residues. Trimming stripped 4 bases from V and 7 bases from J, with 19 bases between. Per germline, CDR1 LNHDA and CDR2 SQIVND (reference sequence). The CDR3 reads CASSREAPNLGGYTF. The CDR3 DNA follows: TGTGCCAGTAGTAGAGAGGCCCCTAACCTGGGTGGCTACACCTTC.

The gene calls are TRBV30 and TRBJ1-1; no definite D call. V dropped 3 bases and J dropped 7 bases, with 9 bases sitting between them. The CDR3 totals 11 residues. Per the germline V gene, CDR1 is GTSNPN and CDR2 is SVGIG (reference sequence). The CDR3 loop is CAWSAFSEAFF. CDR3 nucleotides: TGTGCCTGGAGCGCGTTTAGTGAAGCTTTCTTT.

This chain's CDR3 is CASSVRDRGISDTEAFF. Written as DNA, the CDR3 is TGTGCCAGCAGCGTCCGGGACAGGGGGATTTCTGACACTGAAGCTTTCTTT. The V and J genes are TRBV7-6 and TRBJ1-1, with 11 bases fitting TRBD1. CDR3 size: 17 residues. The junction had 11 bases not matched to a gene; V was cut back by 5 bases and J by 3 bases. The germline V gene encodes CDR1 SGHVS and CDR2 FNYEAQ.

V gene TRBV13 combines with J gene TRBJ2-1; D unclear. Germline V gives CDR1 PRHDT, CDR2 FYEKMQ (reference sequence). This CDR3 is built from 12 residues. V lost 0 bases, J lost 3 bases, and 0 bases lay in between. CDR3 DNA sequence: TGTGCCAGCAGCTTAGGCTACAATGAGCAGTTCTTC. Protein: CASSLGYNEQFF.

This sequence joins TRBV30 and TRBJ2-3; 9 bases are shared with TRBD2. This CDR3 has 15 amino acids. Germline V gene lookup returns CDR1 GTSNPN and CDR2 SVGIG (reference sequence). Unmatched junction bases numbered 12, after V lost 4 bases and J lost 7 bases. CDR3 sequence (DNA): TGTGCCTGGATATTGCGGGAGGGCCTAAGAAATACGCAGTATTTT. Residues: CAWILREGLRNTQYF.

V and J are TRBV7-8 and TRBJ2-7; tentatively, D is TRBD2 (6 bases). CDR1 and CDR2 (germline): SGHVS, FQNEAQ. V was pared by 1 base and J by 4 bases, with 14 bases between. This CDR3 is built from 15 residues. CDR3 bases: TGTGCCAGCAGCTTAGAGTACGGAGGGAAATACGAGCAGTACTTC. Translated, it gives CASSLEYGGKYEQYF.

This chain joins TRBV19 and TRBJ2-2; D is perhaps TRBD2 (6 bases). The CDR3 totals 13 residues. Trimming left V 6 bases short and J 6 bases short, with 11 bases between. Looked up from germline, CDR1 is LNHDA and CDR2 is SQIVND (reference sequence). CDR3 DNA: TGTGCCAGTAGACTAGCCGGGTCCGGGGAGCTGTTTTTT. Encoded protein: CASRLAGSGELFF.